This T cell receptor beta chain was recorded in a study of low-dose radiotherapy and immunotherapy resistance in tumors. Time point described: after trial treatment. Stated treatment: LDRT plus nivolumab, ipilimumab, low-dose cyclophosphamide and aspirin (RACIN trial). First-strand cDNA used TRAV- and TRBV-specific primers, covering alpha and beta chains. A constant-region primer paired with the V-primer adapter amplified TCRs over about 19 PCR cycles. From the reads, TCRdb called clonotypes with MiXCR, one entry per CDR3 protein. Of fewer than 110,000 distinct CDR3 sequences listed, about 20% were seen once; the top ten hold 4.1%. The germline V gene encodes CDR1 MDHEN and CDR2 SYDVKM. The length of the CDR3 is 13 residues. Between the trimmed V and J ends, which lost 3 bases and 4 bases, there was a span of 9 bases.

The chain combines TRBV28 with TRBJ1-2; D remains ambiguous. Sequencing used PBMCs, obtained after low-dose radiotherapy plus immunotherapy. The sequence was obtained from a male donor with prostate cancer. The chain's CDR3 is CASSLIQSYGYTF. As DNA, the CDR3 is TGTGCCAGCAGTTTGATACAGTCCTATGGCTACACCTTC.